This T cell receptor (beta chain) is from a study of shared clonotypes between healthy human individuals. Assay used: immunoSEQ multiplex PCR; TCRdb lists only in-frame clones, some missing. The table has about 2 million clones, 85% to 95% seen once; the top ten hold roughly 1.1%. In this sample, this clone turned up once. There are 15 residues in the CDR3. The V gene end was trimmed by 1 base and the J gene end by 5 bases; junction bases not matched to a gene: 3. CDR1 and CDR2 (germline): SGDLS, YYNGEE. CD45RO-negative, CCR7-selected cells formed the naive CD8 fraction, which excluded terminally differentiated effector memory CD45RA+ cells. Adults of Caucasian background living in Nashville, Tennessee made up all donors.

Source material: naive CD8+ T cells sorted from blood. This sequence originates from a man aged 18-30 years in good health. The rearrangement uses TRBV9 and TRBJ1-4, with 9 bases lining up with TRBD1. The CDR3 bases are TGTGCCAGCAGCGTACGACAGGGGGTAAATGAAAAACTGTTTTTT. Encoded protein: CASSVRQGVNEKLFF. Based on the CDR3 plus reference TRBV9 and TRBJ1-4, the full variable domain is DSGVTQTPKHLITATGQRVTLRCSPRSGDLSVYWYQQSLDQGLQFLIQYYNGEERAKGNILERFSAQQFPDLHSELNLSSLELGDSALYFCASSVRQGVNEKLFFGSGTQLSVL.